Listed below are T cell receptor beta chains from one sample, sequenced in a study of OX40 agonist ivuxolimab in advanced cancers. The table came from immunoSEQ multiplex PCR; TCRdb's copy has only in-frame clones and leaves some out. Of 45,000 to 60,000 clones listed, roughly 93% are singletons. The sample was CD4+ or CD8+ T cells sorted from blood, taken in a trial of the OX40 agonist ivuxolimab. Receptors originate from an adult with an advanced solid tumor such as melanoma, head and neck, liver or kidney cancer. The CDR3 runs from the conserved cysteine through the conserved F or W. A D gene is named only where the DNA matches it firmly. Expanded clones get a size class; other rows say once, few or many, or leave the size out.

. TRBJ1-2 TRBV11-2 . TGTGCCAGCAGCTTAGGGTCGAGGAATGGCTACACCTTC CASSLGSRNGYTF
. TRBJ2-7 TRBV4-1 TRBD2 TGCGCCAGCACTCCTACGACTAGCTATCCTGGCGAGCAGTACTTC CASTPTTSYPGEQYF
. TRBJ1-2 TRBV28 TRBD1 TGTGCCAGCAGTTTGGACAGGGGGCCTAACTATGGCTACACCTTC CASSLDRGPNYGYTF
once TRBJ1-3 TRBV4-3 . TGCGCCAGCAGCGAGGGCACGAGAAACACCATATATTTT CASSEGTRNTIYF
once TRBJ2-7 TRBV27 . TGTGCCAGCAGTTTAGCGGGATATGCCTACGAGCAGTACTTC CASSLAGYAYEQYF
. TRBJ2-1 TRBV4-3 . TGCGCCAGCAGCCAAGAAGCTCTAGCGAACGAAGGCTACAATGAGCAGTTCTTC CASSQEALANEGYNEQFF
. TRBJ2-3 TRBV9 . TGTGCCAGCAGCCCCCAGGTGACCTCGAGGGATACGCAGTATTTT CASSPQVTSRDTQYF
. TRBJ1-1 TRBV4-1 . TGCGCCAGCAGCTCGGGGGAGAGGTTGGGAACTGAAGCTTTCTTT CASSSGERLGTEAFF
medium-sized TRBJ2-7 TRBV19 TRBD1 TGTGCCAGTAGAAACAGGGGGGCCTACGAGCAGTACTTC CASRNRGAYEQYF
. TRBJ2-7 TRBV5-5 TRBD1 TGTGCCAGCAGCTATTCCGGGACAGGGGCATACGAGCAGTACTTC CASSYSGTGAYEQYF
. TRBJ2-3 TRBV10-3 . TGTGCCATCAGTGGCCTAGGGGGTAGTACAGATACGCAGTATTTT CAISGLGGSTDTQYF
once TRBJ1-1 TRBV6-6 . TGTGCCAGCAGTTACTCAGGGCTTGAAGCTTTCTTT CASSYSGLEAFF
once TRBJ1-5 TRBV19 TRBD1 TGTGCCAGTACCGGTCCCGGGACAGGGTTCGGTCAGCCCCAGCATTTT CASTGPGTGFGQPQHF
. TRBJ2-7 TRBV11-2 . TGTGCCAGCAGTCAAGGGCCAGAAGGTTACGAGCAGTACTTC CASSQGPEGYEQYF
. TRBJ2-7 TRBV25-1 . TGTGCCAGCAGTGGGGGACCGTACGAGCAGTACTTC CASSGGPYEQYF
. TRBJ2-7 TRBV9 TRBD2 TGTGCCAGCAGCCCCGGGACTAGCGGATCCTACGAGCAGTACTTC CASSPGTSGSYEQYF
. TRBJ2-1 TRBV2 . TGTGCCAGCAGAGCTATAAGCTCCTACAATGAGCAGTTCTTC CASRAISSYNEQFF
. TRBJ2-5 TRBV28 TRBD1 TGTGCCAGCAGTCCGTTACAGGGGATGGAGACCCAGTACTTC CASSPLQGMETQYF
. TRBJ1-2 TRBV5-5 . TGTGCCAGCAGCCCCACGGGGAATTATGGCTACACCTTC CASSPTGNYGYTF
. TRBJ2-7 TRBV10-3 TRBD1 TGTGCCATCAGCGATACCGGGACAGGGGACGAGCAGTACTTC CAISDTGTGDEQYF
. TRBJ1-2 TRBV6-1 TRBD1 TGTGCCAGCAACACAGGGACAGGCATACGTTACACCTTC CASNTGTGIRYTF
. TRBJ2-5 TRBV9 TRBD2 TGTGCCAGCAGCGTAGCACTAGCGGGAGGGTTGAAGACCCAGTACTTC CASSVALAGGLKTQYF
. TRBJ2-5 TRBV19 TRBD2 TGTGCCAGTAGTTCATCTAGCGGGAGGTCGGAGACCCAGTACTTC CASSSSSGRSETQYF
. TRBJ2-2 TRBV27 . TGTGCCAGCAGTCCCCTGGACACCGGGGAGCTGTTTTTT CASSPLDTGELFF
. TRBJ1-2 TRBV5-1 . TGCGCCAGCAGCTTACCGGGACTGAGCATCTATGGCTACACCTTC CASSLPGLSIYGYTF
. TRBJ2-7 TRBV7-2 TRBD2 TGTGCCAGCAGCCCTCATAGCGGGAGCAGCGAGCAGTACTTC CASSPHSGSSEQYF
. TRBJ1-5 TRBV28 . TGTGCCAGCAGCCGGAAGCCGGGACACCTCCCTGGGAATCAGCCCCAGCATTTT CASSRKPGHLPGNQPQHF
. TRBJ1-2 TRBV9 . TGTGCCAGCAGCGTAAACAGCTATGGCTACACCTTC CASSVNSYGYTF
. TRBJ2-1 TRBV14 TRBD2 TGTGCCAGCAGCCGAGGACTAGTGCTGGCCAATGAGCAGTTCTTC CASSRGLVLANEQFF
. TRBJ2-7 TRBV9 TRBD2 TGTGCCAGCAGCGAAGCGGGAGATGGCTACGAGCAGTACTTC CASSEAGDGYEQYF
. TRBJ2-4 TRBV27 . TGTGCCAGCAGTTTATCCTTCGGGGTAGCCAAAAACATTCAGTACTTC CASSLSFGVAKNIQYF
few TRBJ1-2 TRBV15 TRBD1 TGTGCCACCAGCCGAGACAGGGGTGGTGGCTACACCTTC CATSRDRGGGYTF
once TRBJ2-7 TRBV28 . TGTGCCAGCGGCCGGGACGGGACCTACGAGCAGTACTTC CASGRDGTYEQYF
. TRBJ2-7 TRBV30 . TGTGCCTGGAGTCTGTCAGCCGAAAATAACTACGAGCAGTACTTC CAWSLSAENNYEQYF
. TRBJ2-2 TRBV10-3 . TGTGCCATCAGCCGGGTCAAATCGAACACCGGGGAGCTGTTTTTT CAISRVKSNTGELFF
. TRBJ2-7 TRBV4-3 TRBD2 TGCGCCAGCAGCCAAGATACGGGTAGCGGGAGAAACGAGCAGTACTTC CASSQDTGSGRNEQYF
. TRBJ2-4 TRBV11-2 . TGTGCCAGCAGCTTATTGGGCGTCGGAGCCAAAAACATTCAGTACTTC CASSLLGVGAKNIQYF
. TRBJ2-7 TRBV30 . TGTGCCTGGAGTGTACGGCCTTCGGGCCCCTTCCTTTACGAGCAGTACTTC CAWSVRPSGPFLYEQYF
. TRBJ2-1 TRBV7-9 . TGTGCCAGCAGCCCCGAGGGGGACAACTCCTACAATGAGCAGTTCTTC CASSPEGDNSYNEQFF
. TRBJ2-3 TRBV7-5 . TGTGCCAGAAGCTCTATGGCAGACAGCACAGATACGCAGTATTTT CARSSMADSTDTQYF
few TRBJ2-1 TRBV5-3 TRBD1 TGTGCCAGAAGCGCGGACAGGGGTTTTTATTTAGGGGGTGAGCAGTTCTTC CARSADRGFYLGGEQFF
. TRBJ2-3 TRBV19 TRBD2 TGTGCCAGTAGTATAAGCGGGAGCCTAGGGGCAGATACGCAGTATTTT CASSISGSLGADTQYF
. TRBJ2-1 TRBV27 . TGTGCCAGCAGTTCGGCCGCAGGCGATTACAATGAGCAGTTCTTC CASSSAAGDYNEQFF
. TRBJ2-3 TRBV28 TRBD2 TGTGCCAGCAGACGGGACTACAATAGGGCCGGTACGCAGTATTTT CASRRDYNRAGTQYF
. TRBJ2-7 TRBV11-2 . TGTGCCAGCAGCTTATCTAGGGGGACAATAGAGCAGTACTTC CASSLSRGTIEQYF
. TRBJ1-5 TRBV28 TRBD1 TGTGCCAGCAGTCCGTTCCCCACAGGGGTACAGCCCCAGCATTTT CASSPFPTGVQPQHF
. TRBJ2-5 TRBV28 . TGTGCCAGCTCGGAGGTCGGGTCCGAGACCCAGTACTTC CASSEVGSETQYF
. TRBJ1-2 TRBV29-1 TRBD1 TGCAGCGTACCCAGGGGGATCGGCCACGGTGGCTACACCTTC CSVPRGIGHGGYTF
. TRBJ1-1 TRBV27 . TGTGCCAGCTCTTACTCCGGACCTTGGGGGGCCACTGAAGCTTTCTTT CASSYSGPWGATEAFF
. TRBJ1-1 TRBV27 . TGTGCCAGCAGTCCCAGGAGGGAGGGGTACACTGAAGCTTTCTTT CASSPRREGYTEAFF
. TRBJ2-7 TRBV5-6 TRBD1 TGTGCCAGCAGCTTGTACGGGACAGGTACGTACGAGCAGTACTTC CASSLYGTGTYEQYF
. TRBJ1-5 TRBV15 . TGTGCCACCAGCAGAGATCTATGGGCCTTTGACGATCAGCCCCAGCATTTT CATSRDLWAFDDQPQHF
. TRBJ2-1 TRBV15 . TGTGCCACCAGCAGAGATAAGCAGGGATTCTACAATGAGCAGTTCTTC CATSRDKQGFYNEQFF
. TRBJ2-1 TRBV5-6 . TGTGCCAGCAGCTCAGCTTTTTACGACGGATACAATGAGCAGTTCTTC CASSSAFYDGYNEQFF
once TRBJ2-7 TRBV7-9 . TGTGCCAGCAGCCTTGTCACCCCCGACCCCTACGAGCAGTACTTC CASSLVTPDPYEQYF
once TRBJ2-4 TRBV4-1 TRBD2 TGCGCCAGCAGCCAAGATTCGACTAGCGGGAGGAACATTCAGTACTTC CASSQDSTSGRNIQYF
. TRBJ2-3 TRBV10-1 TRBD2 TGCGCCAGCAAACACCGAGGGACTAGCGGGAGGAGGGATACGCAGTATTTT CASKHRGTSGRRDTQYF